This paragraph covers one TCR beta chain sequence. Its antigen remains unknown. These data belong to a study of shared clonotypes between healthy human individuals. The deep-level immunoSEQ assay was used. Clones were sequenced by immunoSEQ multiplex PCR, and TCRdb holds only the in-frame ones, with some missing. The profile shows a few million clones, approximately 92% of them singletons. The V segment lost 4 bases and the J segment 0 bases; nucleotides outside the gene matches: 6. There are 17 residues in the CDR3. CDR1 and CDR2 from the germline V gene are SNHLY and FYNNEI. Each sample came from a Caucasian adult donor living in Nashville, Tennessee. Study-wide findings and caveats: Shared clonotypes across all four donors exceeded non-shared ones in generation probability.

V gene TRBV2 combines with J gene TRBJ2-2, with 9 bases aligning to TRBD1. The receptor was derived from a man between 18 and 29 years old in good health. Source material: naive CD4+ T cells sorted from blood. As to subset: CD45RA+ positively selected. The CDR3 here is CASSGDRVKPNTGELFF. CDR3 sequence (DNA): TGTGCCAGCAGTGGGGACAGGGTCAAGCCGAACACCGGGGAGCTGTTTTTT.